A single sample is the source of the 16 T cell receptor beta chains below, sequenced in a study of cytotoxic CD8 clonotypes in ibrutinib-treated CLL. TCRdb's table, derived via immunoSEQ multiplex PCR, lists solely in-frame clones and lacks some. Of about 250,000 clones listed, 60% to 75% are singletons. The sample was PBMCs, taken after 24 months of ibrutinib treatment. These receptors all stem from a human donor with chronic lymphocytic leukemia.

This chain links TRBV6-6 with TRBJ1-1; D not certain. Per the germline V gene, CDR1 is MNHNY and CDR2 is SVGAGI (reference sequence). V gave up 4 bases and J gave up 0 bases, with 6 bases separating them. CDR3 length: 13 amino acids. The CDR3 is CASSFTMNTEAFF. The CDR3 DNA is TGTGCCAGCAGTTTTACCATGAACACTGAAGCTTTCTTT.

The V and J genes are TRBV7-9 and TRBJ2-4; no firm D call. The germline V gene has CDR1 SEHNR and CDR2 FQNEAQ (reference sequence). The length of the CDR3 is 14 residues. V was cut by 1 base and J by 6 bases, with 10 bases left in between. CDR3 sequence (DNA): TGTGCCAGCAGCTTAGGTGGACCCACAAACATTCAGTACTTC. The encoded protein is CASSLGGPTNIQYF.

The chain joins TRBV23-1 to TRBJ2-2, with D tentatively TRBD1 or TRBD2 (5 bases each). TRBV23-1 has ORF status, its function being uncertain. This CDR3 spans 16 amino acids. Trimming shortened V by 2 bases and J by 0 bases, and 10 bases separated the two germline ends. The CDR3 nucleotides read TGCGCCAGCAGTCAAAGGGACGCCTCGAACACCGGGGAGCTGTTTTTT. This translates into CASSQRDASNTGELFF.

The chain has TRBV6-5 and TRBJ2-7; TRBD2 is a possible D gene (6 bases). CDR1 and CDR2 from the germline V gene are MNHEY and SVGAGI. This CDR3 is built from 13 residues. Trimming cost V 6 bases and J 4 bases, with 13 bases left between them. The CDR3 region is CASSPTRPYEQYF. The DNA for the CDR3 is TGTGCCAGCAGCCCGACTAGACCTTACGAGCAGTACTTC.

This clone was observed a handful of times. The rearrangement uses TRBV6-5 and TRBJ2-7; the D is unclear. Trimming took off 6 bases at V and 6 bases at J, with 9 bases between the two ends. Germline loops: CDR1 MNHEY, CDR2 SVGAGI. The length of the CDR3 is 11 residues. Here the CDR3 reads CASSQGGEQYF. CDR3 sequence (DNA): TGTGCCAGCAGCCAAGGCGGCGAGCAGTACTTC.

The table lists this clone with a count of one. This chain uses TRBV28 with TRBJ1-2; the D is unclear. The CDR3 spans 11 residues. The germline V and J ends were trimmed by 3 bases and 8 bases, with 7 bases remaining between them. The germline CDR1 and CDR2 sequences are MDHEN and SYDVKM. CDR3 DNA: TGTGCCAGCAGTTTCTACCGAGGCTACACCTTC. Residues: CASSFYRGYTF.

The chain links TRBV4-3 to TRBJ2-7; D gene uncertain. This CDR3 is built from 15 residues. The germline V gene encodes CDR1 LGHNA and CDR2 YSLEER. The germline V and J ends were trimmed by 1 base and 4 bases, with 14 bases remaining between them. CDR3 region: CASSQVNSPEYEQYF. The CDR3 DNA sequence: TGCGCCAGCAGCCAAGTTAACTCCCCTGAGTACGAGCAGTACTTC.

This clone occurred a few times. V gene TRBV5-1 combines with J gene TRBJ2-1; D not certain. The CDR3 length is 13 residues. Trimming removed 5 bases at V and 0 bases at J, with 6 bases between. CDR1 and CDR2 (germline): SGHRS, YFSETQ. The CDR3 DNA is TGCGCCAGCAGGGATTACTCCTACAATGAGCAGTTCTTC. As protein: CASRDYSYNEQFF.

The V gene is TRBV6-1, the J gene TRBJ2-7; maybe TRBD1 (6 bases). V lost 1 base and J lost 3, with 10 bases in between. This CDR3 contains 14 residues. Germline CDR1 MNHNS, CDR2 SASEGT. Written as DNA, the CDR3 is TGTGCCAGCAGTGAAGTAGGGACACTCTACGAGCAGTACTTC. This encodes CASSEVGTLYEQYF.

The chain is built from TRBV19 and TRBJ2-1; 14 nucleotides line up with TRBD2. Germline CDR1 and CDR2: LNHDA and SQIVND (reference sequence). The CDR3 covers 16 residues. The J segment lost 8 bases and the V segment lost 5 bases, leaving 8 bases of the junction unmatched. The chain's CDR3 is CASSSSTSGRADEQFF. In DNA form, the CDR3 reads TGTGCCAGTAGTTCATCGACTAGCGGGAGGGCTGATGAGCAGTTCTTC. Full variable domain (outside the CDR3, taken from reference TRBV19 and TRBJ2-1): DGGITQSPKYLFRKEGQNVTLSCEQNLNHDAMYWYRQDPGQGLRLIYYSQIVNDFQKGDIAEGYSVSREKKESFPLTVTSAQKNPTAFYLCASSSSTSGRADEQFFGPGTRLTVL.

The V and J genes are TRBV29-1 and TRBJ2-3, with D unclear. Germline V gene lookup returns CDR1 SQVTM and CDR2 ANQGSEA. V gave up 3 bases and J gave up 5 bases, with 6 bases separating them. The CDR3 consists of 11 residues. CDR3 protein: CSVEWVDTQYF. The CDR3 DNA reads as TGCAGCGTTGAGTGGGTAGATACGCAGTATTTT.

This clone has only a few counts. This rearrangement joins TRBV5-1 to TRBJ1-3, with D possibly TRBD1 on 6 matching bases. CDR1 is SGHRS and CDR2 is YFSETQ in the germline V gene. The CDR3 contains 16 residues. The germline V and J ends were trimmed by 0 bases and 0 bases, with 10 bases remaining between them. Here the CDR3 DNA reads TGCGCCAGCAGCTTGGCCGGGGGGGCCTCTGGAAACACCATATATTTT. This sequence encodes CASSLAGGASGNTIYF. The whole variable domain, filled in from reference TRBV5-1 and TRBJ1-3, reads KAGVTQTPRYLIKTRGQQVTLSCSPISGHRSVSWYQQTPGQGLQFLFEYFSETQRNKGNFPGRFSGRQFSNSRSEMNVSTLELGDSALYLCASSLAGGASGNTIYFGEGSWLTVV.

This clone has only a few counts. This chain connects TRBV18 to TRBJ1-1; D is possibly TRBD1 (5 bases). CDR1 and CDR2 (germline): KGHSH, LQKENI. With 10 bases removed from V and 0 bases from J, the gap between germline ends came to 18 bases. This CDR3 comprises 15 residues. The DNA of the CDR3 is TGTGCCACTCTACAATCGGGGGGGATGAACACTGAAGCTTTCTTT. Translated: CATLQSGGMNTEAFF.

This chain connects TRBV9 to TRBJ1-2; no firm D call. This CDR3 comprises 13 residues. In germline, CDR1 is SGDLS, CDR2 YYNGEE. V was cut by 4 bases and J by 3 bases, with 10 bases left in between. CDR3 residues: CASSPSMDYGYTF. CDR3 in DNA: TGTGCCAGCAGCCCCTCTATGGACTATGGCTACACCTTC.

This clone was observed a handful of times. This chain connects TRBV7-3 to TRBJ2-1, with D perhaps matching TRBD2 (6 bases). The CDR3 sequence is 15 residues long. Germline loops: CDR1 SGHTA, CDR2 FQGTGA. V was clipped by 2 bases and J by 3 bases, with 11 bases between them. The CDR3 DNA reads TGTGCCAGCAGCTTAGAGGGAGGCAGCTACAATGAGCAGTTCTTC. This sequence encodes CASSLEGGSYNEQFF.

This clone showed up just once. This chain uses TRBV13 with TRBJ2-2; a weak D match, TRBD1 (5 bases). The CDR3 covers 16 residues. CDR1 is PRHDT and CDR2 is FYEKMQ in the germline V gene (reference sequence). Trimming took 4 bases from V and 3 from J, leaving 15 bases between them. CDR3 nucleotide sequence: TGTGCCAGCAGCTCCATAAGACAGATTTACACCGGGGAGCTGTTTTTT. Translating it yields CASSSIRQIYTGELFF.